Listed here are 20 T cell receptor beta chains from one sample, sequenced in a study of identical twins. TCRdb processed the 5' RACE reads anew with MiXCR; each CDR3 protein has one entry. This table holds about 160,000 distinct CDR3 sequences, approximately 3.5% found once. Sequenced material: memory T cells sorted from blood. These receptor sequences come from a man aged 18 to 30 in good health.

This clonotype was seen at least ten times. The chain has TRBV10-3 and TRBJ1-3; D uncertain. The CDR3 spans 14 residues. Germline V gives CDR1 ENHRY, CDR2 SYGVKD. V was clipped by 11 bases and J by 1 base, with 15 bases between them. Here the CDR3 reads CASIPGGSGNTIYF. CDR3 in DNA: TGTGCCTCCATCCCCGGCGGGTCTGGAAACACCATATATTTT.

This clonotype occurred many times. The CDR3 DNA sequence: TGTGCCAGCAGCCAGACTAGCGGGAAGAGCAATGAGCAGTTCTTC. This gives the protein CASSQTSGKSNEQFF. The genes are TRBV12-3 or TRBV12-4 and TRBJ2-1; TRBD2 agrees at 11 bases. This CDR3 contains 15 residues. V was clipped by 6 bases and J by 6 bases; unmatched bases: 7.

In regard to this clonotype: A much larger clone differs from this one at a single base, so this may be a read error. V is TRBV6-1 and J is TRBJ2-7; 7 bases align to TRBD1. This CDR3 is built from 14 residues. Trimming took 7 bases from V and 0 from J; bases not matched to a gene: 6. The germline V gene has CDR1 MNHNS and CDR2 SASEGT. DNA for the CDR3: TGTGCCAGCAAGGGGGCAGGGGCCTCCTACGAGCAGTACTTC. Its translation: CASKGAGASYEQYF.

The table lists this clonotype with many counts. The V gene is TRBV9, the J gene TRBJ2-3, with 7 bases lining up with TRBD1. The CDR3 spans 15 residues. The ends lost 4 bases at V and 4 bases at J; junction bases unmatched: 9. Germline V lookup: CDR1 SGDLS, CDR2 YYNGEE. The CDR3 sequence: CASSSRQGMADTQYF. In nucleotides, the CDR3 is TGTGCCAGCAGCTCCCGACAGGGAATGGCAGATACGCAGTATTTT.

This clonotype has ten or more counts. This CDR3 reads CASSFSHRGSYGYTF. In DNA form, the CDR3 reads TGTGCCAGCAGCTTTTCGCACAGGGGCAGCTATGGCTACACCTTC. This chain connects TRBV12-3 or TRBV12-4 to TRBJ1-2; the match to TRBD1 covers 7 bases. The CDR3 is made up of 15 amino acids. V dropped 6 bases and J dropped 4; count of bases not matched to a gene: 11.

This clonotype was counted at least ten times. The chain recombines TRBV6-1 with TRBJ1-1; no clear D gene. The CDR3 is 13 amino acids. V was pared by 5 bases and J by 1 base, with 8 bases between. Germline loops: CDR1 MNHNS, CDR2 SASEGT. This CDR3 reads CASSMQTNTEAFF. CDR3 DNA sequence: TGTGCCAGCAGTATGCAGACGAACACTGAAGCTTTCTTT.

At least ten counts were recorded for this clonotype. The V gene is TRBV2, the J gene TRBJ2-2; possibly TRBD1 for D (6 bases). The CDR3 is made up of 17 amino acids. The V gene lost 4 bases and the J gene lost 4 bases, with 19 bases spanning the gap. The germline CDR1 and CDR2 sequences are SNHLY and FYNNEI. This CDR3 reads CASSGWGQTSLTGELFF. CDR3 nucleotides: TGTGCCAGCAGTGGGTGGGGACAAACAAGTCTCACCGGGGAGCTGTTTTTT.

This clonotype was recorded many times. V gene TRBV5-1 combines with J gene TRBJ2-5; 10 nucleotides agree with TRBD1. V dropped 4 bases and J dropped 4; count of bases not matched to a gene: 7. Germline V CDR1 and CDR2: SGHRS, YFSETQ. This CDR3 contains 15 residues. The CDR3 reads CASSRSDRGVETQYF. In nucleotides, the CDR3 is TGCGCCAGCAGCCGTTCGGACAGGGGGGTAGAGACCCAGTACTTC.

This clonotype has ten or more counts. This CDR3 is CASSVGTVGEQFF. CDR3 sequence (DNA): TGTGCCAGCAGCGTCGGGACGGTCGGTGAGCAGTTCTTC. The chain recombines TRBV9 with TRBJ2-1, with D perhaps being TRBD1 or TRBD2 (5 bases each). This CDR3 spans 13 amino acids. Trimming removed 2 bases at V and 9 bases at J, with 12 bases between. The germline gives CDR1 SGDLS, CDR2 YYNGEE.

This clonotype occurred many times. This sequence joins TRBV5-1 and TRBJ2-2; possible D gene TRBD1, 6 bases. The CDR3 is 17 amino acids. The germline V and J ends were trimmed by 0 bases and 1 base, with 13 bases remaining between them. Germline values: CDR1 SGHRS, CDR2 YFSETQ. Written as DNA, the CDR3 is TGCGCCAGCAGCTTGGAAGGGGGTACAGTGAACACCGGGGAGCTGTTTTTT. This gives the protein CASSLEGGTVNTGELFF.

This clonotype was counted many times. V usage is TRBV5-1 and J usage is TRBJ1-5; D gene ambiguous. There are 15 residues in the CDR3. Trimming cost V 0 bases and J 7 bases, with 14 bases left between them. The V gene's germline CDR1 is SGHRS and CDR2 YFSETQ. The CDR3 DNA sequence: TGCGCCAGCAGCTTGGCCGGGCAGGCAGGCCAGCCCCAGCATTTT. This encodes CASSLAGQAGQPQHF.

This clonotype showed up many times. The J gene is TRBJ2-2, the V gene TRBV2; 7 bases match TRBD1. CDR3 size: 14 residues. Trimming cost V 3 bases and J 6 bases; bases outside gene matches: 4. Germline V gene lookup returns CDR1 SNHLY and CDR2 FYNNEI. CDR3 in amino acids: CASSDPDRAGELFF. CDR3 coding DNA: TGTGCCAGCAGTGATCCCGACAGGGCCGGGGAGCTGTTTTTT.

DNA for the CDR3: TGTGCCAGCTCACCATGGGACAATGAGCAGTTCTTC. It encodes CASSPWDNEQFF. This sequence joins TRBV18 and TRBJ2-1, with D uncertain. Trimming stripped 2 bases from V and 5 bases from J, with 4 bases between. The CDR3 sequence is 12 residues long. Germline V gives CDR1 KGHSH, CDR2 LQKENI.

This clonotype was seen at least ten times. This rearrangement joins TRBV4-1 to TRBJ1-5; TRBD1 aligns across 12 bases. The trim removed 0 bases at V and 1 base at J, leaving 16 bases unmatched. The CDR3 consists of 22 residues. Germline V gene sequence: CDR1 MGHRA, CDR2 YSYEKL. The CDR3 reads CASSQDTAIAGQGAHSNQPQHF. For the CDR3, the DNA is TGCGCCAGCAGCCAAGATACCGCCATCGCGGGACAGGGGGCTCACAGCAATCAGCCCCAGCATTTT.

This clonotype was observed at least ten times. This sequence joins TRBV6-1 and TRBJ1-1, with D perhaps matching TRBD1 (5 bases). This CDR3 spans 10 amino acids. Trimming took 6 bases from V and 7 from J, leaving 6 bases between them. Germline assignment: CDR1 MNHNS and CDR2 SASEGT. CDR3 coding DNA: TGTGCCAGCAGGGGGGGTGAAGCTTTCTTT. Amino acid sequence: CASRGGEAFF.

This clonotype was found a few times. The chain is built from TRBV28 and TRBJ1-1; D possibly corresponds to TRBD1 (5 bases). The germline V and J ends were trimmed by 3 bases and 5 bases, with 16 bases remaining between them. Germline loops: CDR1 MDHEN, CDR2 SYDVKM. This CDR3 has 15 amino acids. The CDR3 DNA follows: TGTGCCAGCAGTTTTTCGTTGGCAGGGTGGACTGAAGCTTTCTTT. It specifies CASSFSLAGWTEAFF.

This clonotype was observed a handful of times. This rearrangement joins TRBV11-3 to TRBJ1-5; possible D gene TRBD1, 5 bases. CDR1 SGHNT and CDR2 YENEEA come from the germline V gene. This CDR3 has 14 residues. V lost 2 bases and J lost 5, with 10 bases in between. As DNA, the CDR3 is TGTGCCAGCAGCTTAAACGCGGGGGATCAGCCCCAGCATTTT. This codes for CASSLNAGDQPQHF.

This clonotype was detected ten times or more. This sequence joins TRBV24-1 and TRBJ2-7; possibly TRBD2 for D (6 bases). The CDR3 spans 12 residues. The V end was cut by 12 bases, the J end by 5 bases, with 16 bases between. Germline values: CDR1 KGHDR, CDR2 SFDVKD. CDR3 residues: CASGTGGDEQYV. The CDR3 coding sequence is TGTGCCTCAGGGACTGGTGGCGACGAGCAGTACGTC.

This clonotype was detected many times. CDR3 in DNA: TGTGCCAGCAGTGCGACGGCAGCTACAGATACGCAGTATTTT. The encoded protein is CASSATAATDTQYF. The chain has TRBV25-1 and TRBJ2-3; D is unclear. CDR3 size: 14 residues. Trimming cost V 4 bases and J 3 bases, with 11 bases left between them. Germline CDR1 is MGHDK and CDR2 is SYGVNS.

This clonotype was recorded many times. CDR3 protein: CSVIAGAYTGELFF. Here the CDR3 DNA reads TGCAGCGTTATAGCGGGAGCGTACACCGGGGAGCTGTTTTTT. The chain has TRBV29-1 and TRBJ2-2, with TRBD2 matching over 9 bases. The CDR3 length is 14 residues. The ends lost 5 bases at V and 3 bases at J; junction bases unmatched: 4. Per the germline V gene, CDR1 is SQVTM and CDR2 is ANQGSEA.